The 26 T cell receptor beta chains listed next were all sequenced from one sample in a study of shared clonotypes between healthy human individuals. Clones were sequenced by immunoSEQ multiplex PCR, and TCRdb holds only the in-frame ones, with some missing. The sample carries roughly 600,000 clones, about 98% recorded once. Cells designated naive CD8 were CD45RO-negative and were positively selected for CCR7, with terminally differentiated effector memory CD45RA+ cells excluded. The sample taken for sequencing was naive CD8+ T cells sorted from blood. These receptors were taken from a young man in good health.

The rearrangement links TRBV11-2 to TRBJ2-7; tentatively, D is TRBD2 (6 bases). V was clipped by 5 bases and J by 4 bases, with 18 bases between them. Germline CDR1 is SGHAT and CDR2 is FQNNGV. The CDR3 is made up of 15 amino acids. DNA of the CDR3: TGTGCCAGCAGCGGAGAAGGACTAAGAGTATACGAGCAGTACTTC. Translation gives CASSGEGLRVYEQYF.

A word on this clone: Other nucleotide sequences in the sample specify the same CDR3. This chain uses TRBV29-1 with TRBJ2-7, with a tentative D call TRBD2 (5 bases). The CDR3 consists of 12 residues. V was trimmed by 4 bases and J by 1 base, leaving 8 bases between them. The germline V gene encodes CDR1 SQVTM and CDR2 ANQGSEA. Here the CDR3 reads CSVVGGSYEQYF. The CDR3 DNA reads TGCAGCGTTGTAGGAGGATCCTACGAGCAGTACTTC.

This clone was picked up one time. The CDR3 sequence: CASSWAGGSYNEQFF. The CDR3 DNA is TGTGCCAGTAGTTGGGCAGGGGGTTCCTACAATGAGCAGTTCTTC. The rearrangement uses TRBV19 and TRBJ2-1, with 7 bases lining up with TRBD1. The CDR3 extends over 15 amino acids. Losses at the gene ends were 5 bases for V and 1 base for J; bases not matched to a gene: 5. The V gene's germline CDR1 is LNHDA and CDR2 SQIVND (reference sequence).

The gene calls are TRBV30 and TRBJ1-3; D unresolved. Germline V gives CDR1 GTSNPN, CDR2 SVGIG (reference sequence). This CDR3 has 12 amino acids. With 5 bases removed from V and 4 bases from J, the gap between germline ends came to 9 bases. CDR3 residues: CAWLAAGNTIYF. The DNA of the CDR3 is TGTGCCTGGTTGGCGGCCGGAAACACCATATATTTT.

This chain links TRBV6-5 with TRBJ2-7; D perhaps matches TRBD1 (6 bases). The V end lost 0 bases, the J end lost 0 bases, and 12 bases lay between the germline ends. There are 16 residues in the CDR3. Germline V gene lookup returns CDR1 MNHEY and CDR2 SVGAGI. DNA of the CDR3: TGTGCCAGCAGTTACTCGATTGGGGGCAGCTCCTACGAGCAGTACTTC. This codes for CASSYSIGGSSYEQYF.

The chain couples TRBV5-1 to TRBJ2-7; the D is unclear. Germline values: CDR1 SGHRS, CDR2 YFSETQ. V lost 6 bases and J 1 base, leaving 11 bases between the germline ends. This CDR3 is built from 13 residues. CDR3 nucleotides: TGCGCCAGCAAGAGCGACGGATCCTACGAGCAGTACTTC. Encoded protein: CASKSDGSYEQYF.

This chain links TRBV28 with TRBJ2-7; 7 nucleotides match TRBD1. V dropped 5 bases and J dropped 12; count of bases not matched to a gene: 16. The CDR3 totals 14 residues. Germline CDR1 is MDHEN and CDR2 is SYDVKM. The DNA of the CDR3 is TGTGCCAGCAGTCCGGACAGGCCCTTACTACGGGCGTACTTC. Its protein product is CASSPDRPLLRAYF.

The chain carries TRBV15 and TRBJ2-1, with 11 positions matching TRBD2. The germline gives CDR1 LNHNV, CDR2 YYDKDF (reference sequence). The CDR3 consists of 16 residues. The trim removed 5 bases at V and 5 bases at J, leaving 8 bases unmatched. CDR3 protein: CATSSLLTSGDNEQFF. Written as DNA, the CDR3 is TGTGCCACCAGCTCCTTGTTGACTAGCGGGGACAATGAGCAGTTCTTC. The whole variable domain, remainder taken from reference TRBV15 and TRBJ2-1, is DAMVIQNPRYQVTQFGKPVTLSCSQTLNHNVMYWYQQKSSQAPKLLFHYYDKDFNNEADTPDNFQSRRPNTSFCFLDIRSPGLGDTAMYLCATSSLLTSGDNEQFFGPGTRLTVL.

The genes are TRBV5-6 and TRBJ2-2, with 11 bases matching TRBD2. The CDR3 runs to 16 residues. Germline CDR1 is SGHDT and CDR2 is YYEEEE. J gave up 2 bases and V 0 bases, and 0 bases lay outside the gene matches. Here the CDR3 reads CASSLGLAGNTGELFF. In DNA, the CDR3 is TGTGCCAGCAGCTTGGGACTAGCGGGAAACACCGGGGAGCTGTTTTTT. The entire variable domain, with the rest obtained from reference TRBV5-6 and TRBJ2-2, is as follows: DAGVTQSPTHLIKTRGQQVTLRCSPKSGHDTVSWYQQALGQGPQFIFQYYEEEERQRGNFPDRFSGHQFPNYSSELNVNALLLGDSALYLCASSLGLAGNTGELFFGEGSRLTVL.

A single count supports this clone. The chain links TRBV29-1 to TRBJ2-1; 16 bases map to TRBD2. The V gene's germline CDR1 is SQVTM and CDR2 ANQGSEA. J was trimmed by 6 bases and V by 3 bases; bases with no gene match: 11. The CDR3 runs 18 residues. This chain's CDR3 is CSVDAVGTSGRDVNEQFF. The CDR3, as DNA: TGCAGCGTTGATGCTGTGGGGACTAGCGGGAGGGATGTCAATGAGCAGTTCTTC.

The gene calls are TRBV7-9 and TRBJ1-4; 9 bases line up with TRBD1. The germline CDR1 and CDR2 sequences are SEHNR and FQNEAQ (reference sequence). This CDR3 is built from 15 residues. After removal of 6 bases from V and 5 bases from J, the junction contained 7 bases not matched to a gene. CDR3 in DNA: TGTGCCAGCAGACCTAACAGGGGGCACAATGAAAAACTGTTTTTT. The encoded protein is CASRPNRGHNEKLFF.

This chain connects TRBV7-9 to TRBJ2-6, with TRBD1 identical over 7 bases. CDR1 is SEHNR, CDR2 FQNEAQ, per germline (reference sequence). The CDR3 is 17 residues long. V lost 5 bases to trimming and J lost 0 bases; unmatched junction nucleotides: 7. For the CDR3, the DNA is TGTGCCAGCAGCCCTAGGGACAGCCCCTCTGGGGCCAACGTCCTGACTTTC. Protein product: CASSPRDSPSGANVLTF.

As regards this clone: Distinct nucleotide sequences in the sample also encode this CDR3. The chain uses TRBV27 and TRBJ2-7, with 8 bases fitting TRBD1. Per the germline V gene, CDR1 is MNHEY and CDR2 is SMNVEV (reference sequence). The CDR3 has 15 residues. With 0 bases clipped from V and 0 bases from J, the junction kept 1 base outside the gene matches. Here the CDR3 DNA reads TGTGCCAGCAGTTTATCCGGGACAGGCTCCTACGAGCAGTACTTC. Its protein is CASSLSGTGSYEQYF.

The CDR3 sequence is CASRSGTLNEQFF. For the CDR3, the DNA is TGTGCCAGCAGAAGCGGGACCCTTAATGAGCAGTTCTTC. V usage is TRBV6-5 and J usage is TRBJ2-1, with 7 bases aligning to TRBD2. The V gene end was trimmed by 6 bases and the J gene end by 7 bases; junction bases not matched to a gene: 6. The CDR3 consists of 13 residues. The germline V gene encodes CDR1 MNHEY and CDR2 SVGAGI.

CDR3 region: CASSEAPAPYEQYF. CDR3 DNA: TGTGCCAGCAGTGAAGCGCCAGCCCCCTACGAGCAGTACTTC. The chain carries TRBV6-1 and TRBJ2-7; no firm D call. This CDR3 has 14 residues. Germline CDR1 MNHNS, CDR2 SASEGT. V dropped 0 bases and J dropped 2 bases, with 8 bases sitting between them.

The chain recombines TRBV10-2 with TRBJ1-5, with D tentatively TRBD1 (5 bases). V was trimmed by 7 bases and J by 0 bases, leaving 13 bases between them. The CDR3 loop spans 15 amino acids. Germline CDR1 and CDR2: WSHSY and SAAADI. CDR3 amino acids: CASTLDGTSNQPQHF. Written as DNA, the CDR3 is TGCGCCAGCACCCTAGATGGGACTAGCAATCAGCCCCAGCATTTT.

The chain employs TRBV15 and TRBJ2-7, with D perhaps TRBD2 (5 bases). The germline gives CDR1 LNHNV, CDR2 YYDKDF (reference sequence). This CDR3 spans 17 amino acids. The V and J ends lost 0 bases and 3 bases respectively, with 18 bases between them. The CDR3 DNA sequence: TGTGCCACCAGCAGAGATCGGAAGGGAGAGTGGATCTACGAGCAGTACTTC. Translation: CATSRDRKGEWIYEQYF.

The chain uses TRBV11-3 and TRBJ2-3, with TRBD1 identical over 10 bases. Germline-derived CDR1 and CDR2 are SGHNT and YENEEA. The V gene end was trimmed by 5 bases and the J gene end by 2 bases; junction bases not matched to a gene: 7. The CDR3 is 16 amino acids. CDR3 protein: CASSELGTGDTDTQYF. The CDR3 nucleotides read TGTGCCAGCAGCGAACTCGGGACAGGGGACACAGATACGCAGTATTTT.

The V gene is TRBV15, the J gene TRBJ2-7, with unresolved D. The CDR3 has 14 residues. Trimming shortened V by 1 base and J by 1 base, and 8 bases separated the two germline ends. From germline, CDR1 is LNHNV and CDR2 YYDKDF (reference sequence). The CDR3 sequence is CATSRVRTSYEQYF. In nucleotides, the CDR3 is TGTGCCACCAGCAGAGTTCGAACATCCTACGAGCAGTACTTC.

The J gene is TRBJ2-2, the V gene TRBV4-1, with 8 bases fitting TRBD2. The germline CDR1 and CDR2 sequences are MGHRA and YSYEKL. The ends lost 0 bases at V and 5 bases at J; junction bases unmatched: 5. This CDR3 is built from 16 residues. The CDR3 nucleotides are TGCGCCAGCAGCCAAGAAGCGGGAGTGAGTACCGGGGAGCTGTTTTTT. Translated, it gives CASSQEAGVSTGELFF.

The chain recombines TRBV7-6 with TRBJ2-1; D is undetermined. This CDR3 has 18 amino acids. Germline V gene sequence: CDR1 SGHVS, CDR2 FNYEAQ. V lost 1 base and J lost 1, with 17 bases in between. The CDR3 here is CASSLGRGSGPSYNEQFF. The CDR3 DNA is TGTGCCAGCAGCTTAGGCCGAGGTTCTGGGCCGTCCTACAATGAGCAGTTCTTC.

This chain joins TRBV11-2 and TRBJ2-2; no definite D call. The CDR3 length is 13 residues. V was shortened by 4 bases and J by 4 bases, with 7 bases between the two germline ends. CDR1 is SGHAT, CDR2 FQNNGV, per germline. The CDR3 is CASSSMGTGELFF. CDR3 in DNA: TGTGCCAGCAGCTCAATGGGCACCGGGGAGCTGTTTTTT.

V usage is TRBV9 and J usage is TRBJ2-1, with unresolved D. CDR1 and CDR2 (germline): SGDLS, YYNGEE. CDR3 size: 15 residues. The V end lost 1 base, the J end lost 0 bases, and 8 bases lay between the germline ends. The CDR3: CASSVLISSYNEQFF. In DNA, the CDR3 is TGTGCCAGCAGCGTATTAATATCCTCCTACAATGAGCAGTTCTTC.

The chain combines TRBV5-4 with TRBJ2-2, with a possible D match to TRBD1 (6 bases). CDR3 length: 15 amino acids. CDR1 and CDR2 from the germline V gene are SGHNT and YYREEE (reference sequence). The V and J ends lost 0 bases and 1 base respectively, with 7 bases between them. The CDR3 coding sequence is TGTGCCAGCAGCTTGGACAGGGAGAACACCGGGGAGCTGTTTTTT. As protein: CASSLDRENTGELFF.

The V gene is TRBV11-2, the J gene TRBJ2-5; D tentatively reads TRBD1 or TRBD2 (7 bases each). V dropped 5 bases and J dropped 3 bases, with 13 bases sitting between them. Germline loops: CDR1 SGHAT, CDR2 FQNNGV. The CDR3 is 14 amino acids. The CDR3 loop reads CASSMTGREETQYF. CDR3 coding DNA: TGTGCCAGCAGCATGACAGGGAGGGAAGAGACCCAGTACTTC.

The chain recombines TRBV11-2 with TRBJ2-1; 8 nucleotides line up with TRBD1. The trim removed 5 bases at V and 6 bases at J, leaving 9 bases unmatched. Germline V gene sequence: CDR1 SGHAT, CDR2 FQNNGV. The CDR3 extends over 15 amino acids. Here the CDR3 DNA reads TGTGCCAGCAGCCCATGGGACAGGCCTAGCAATGAGCAGTTCTTC. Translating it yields CASSPWDRPSNEQFF.